This TCR beta chain was identified in a study of OX40 agonist ivuxolimab in advanced cancers. Study-level points and caveats: Clonal expansion from baseline to week 6 occurred in both CD4+ and CD8+ T cells.

Libraries were prepared by immunoSEQ multiplex PCR; TCRdb keeps only in-frame clonotypes and omits some of them. This table has about 72,000 clones, about 85% appearing once. About this clone itself: What it recognizes is unknown.

V was clipped by 2 bases and J by 0 bases, with 8 bases between them. Germline CDR1 reads MDHEN; CDR2 reads SYDVKM. CDR3 length equals 15 residues. The sequence was collected from an adult with an advanced solid tumor such as melanoma, head and neck, liver or kidney cancer. The material sequenced was CD4+ or CD8+ T cells sorted from blood, taken in a trial of the OX40 agonist ivuxolimab. The rearrangement joins TRBV28 to TRBJ2-1; TRBD2 is a possible D gene (5 bases). DNA of the CDR3: TGTGCCAGCAGTTTACGACTAAGCTCCTACAATGAGCAGTTCTTC. Its protein is CASSLRLSSYNEQFF.